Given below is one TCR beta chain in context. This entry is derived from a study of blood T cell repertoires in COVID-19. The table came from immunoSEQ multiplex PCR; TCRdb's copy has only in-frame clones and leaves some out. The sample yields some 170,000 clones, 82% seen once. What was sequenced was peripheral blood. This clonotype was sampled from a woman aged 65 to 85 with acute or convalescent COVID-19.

CDR3 sequence reads: CASSLSGRADTQYF. The CDR3 bases are TGTGCCAGCAGCTTGTCCGGGAGGGCTGATACGCAGTATTTT. This sequence joins TRBV5-4 and TRBJ2-3; 8 nucleotides align to TRBD2. The CDR3 consists of 14 residues. Germline V gives CDR1 SGHNT, CDR2 YYREEE (reference sequence). The V and J ends lost 1 base and 6 bases, in that order; junction bases with no gene match: 4.